Below, one TCR beta chain is given with its context. What antigen it recognizes has not been identified. No much larger clone is present one base from it, and per-base qualities are unavailable. These data belong to a study of cytomegalovirus exposure and HLA in healthy donors (dated by TCRdb to about 2017). With regard to the full study: An earlier analysis of approximately 550 of the donors reported about 290 Gb of sequence data and 120 million or so unique TCR beta sequences from some 180 million T cells. Roughly 320 gigabases of sequencing data and tens of millions of unique TCR sequences made up an early release that covered several hundred HLA-typed donors. Among the roughly 400 genotyped donors, under 90% belonged to the genetic ancestry cluster associated with self-reported Caucasian donors. The study aimed to test whether cataloging public T cell receptors could reveal signatures of past pathogen exposure. The study used immunosequencing to profile the T cell repertoires of 666 subjects and linked those repertoires to cytomegalovirus serostatus. Besides the first cohort of around 670 subjects, a separate validation cohort made up of over a hundred different subjects was used. The study combined high-throughput TCR immunosequencing, statistical association of individual TCRs with disease status, and machine learning to predict cytomegalovirus infection status. A later analysis re-analyzed previously published TCR beta repertoires from roughly 630 donors and added high-resolution HLA genotyping to study TCR occurrence patterns. The later analysis used no new phenotypic data to find candidate immune exposures, relying instead on TCR beta sequences and their occurrence across donors. An earlier analysis of approximately 580 of the donors used high-throughput TCR beta sequencing to judge whether each TCR beta V gene segment behaved as functional or pseudogenic. Alongside the repertoire data, information on donor age, sex, ethnicity and CMV serostatus was compiled. A later genetic analysis took genome-wide SNP genotypes for about three fifths of the roughly 670 donors and used that subset as a discovery cohort. Every discovery cohort repertoire had been produced on one sequencing platform. Both class I and class II loci were covered by HLA typing, at four-digit resolution. Typing coverage varied by locus: about 620-630 donors for A, B, C, DRB1 and DQB1; roughly 510 for DQA1; nearly 610 for DPA1; about 450 for DPB1. Roughly five DR-DQ haplotypes were treated as single units for association and clustering because of strong linkage in the cohort. On average, roughly 200,000 unique TCR beta nucleotide sequences were sequenced per donor among 398 genotyped donors of the cohort, with about 17% of those sequences being non-productive.

Libraries were made using the immunoSEQ multiplex PCR assay. The multiplex PCR relied on a mix of 60 forward primers for TCR Vbeta segments and 13 reverse primers for TCR Jbeta segments. The CDR3 region of rearranged TCR beta genes was amplified from genomic DNA by a multiplex PCR assay. Amplified TCR beta libraries were sequenced as 87-base-pair reads on the Illumina HiSeq System. The paper's data handling went like this. A later analysis counted approximately 76 million unique TCR beta chains across the 666 repertoires, and 9 million to 14 million of these chains were shared by at least two donors. A nearest-neighbor algorithm error-corrected the raw reads and collapsed the reads into unique sequences, merging closely related sequences to remove PCR and sequencing errors. CDR3 sequences were aligned to IMGT reference sequences to assign V, D and J gene segments. For a sequence to be retained, a match of at least six nucleotides to both a V gene segment and a J gene segment was required. Rearrangements were called productive when the CDR3 lacked stop codons and stayed in frame with V and J; all others were non-productive. CDR3 was defined according to IMGT convention as the region running from the second conserved V-encoded cysteine to the conserved J-encoded phenylalanine. The earlier analysis of some 540 of the donors excluded any sequence lacking an unambiguous match to a single V gene segment. An earlier analysis of 587 of the donors called V segments functional above 56.7% productive rearrangements and segregating when the between-donor standard deviation exceeded 5%. A statistical classification framework was developed to diagnose cytomegalovirus status using the catalog of TCR beta chain sequences. V and J gene assignment, in a later analysis, came from comparing TCR nucleotide sequences with IMGT/GENE-DB human TR gene sequences. In a later analysis, CDR3 sequences and most-parsimonious VDJ recombination scenarios were assigned using the TCRdist pipeline. In a later analysis, each TCR beta chain was defined by its CDR3 amino acid sequence together with its V-gene family, and reads without a unique V-gene family were excluded. To address suspected cross-contamination and a sequencing artifact, a later analysis removed around 590 highly shared, low-generation-probability nucleotide sequences. A later analysis calculated a clonal expansion index for each public chain from normalized within-repertoire ranks of inferred template counts. A later analysis computed generation probabilities with a VDJ recombination model fitted to out-of-frame rearrangements, and checked the results against IGoR. Hypergeometric tests were used in a later analysis to score TCR-TCR, TCR-HLA and TCR-CMV co-occurrence, with a repertoire-size bias correction applied to the TCR pairs. In a later analysis, false discovery rates were estimated by permuting HLA or CMV assignments 20 times. A later analysis grouped co-occurring TCRs with DBSCAN, adding TCRdist sequence similarity when clustering within HLA-allele-positive subsets. Repertoires with fewer than 30,000 or more than 120,000 public chains, plus five repertoires with anomalous nucleotide sharing, were excluded from co-occurrence clustering. The table was pulled from immuneACCESS by TCRdb, which kept in-frame rearrangements only. Such tables lose some clones; where checked, under half of the loss comes from unresolved V genes, and the rest has no known cause. The V and J calls and the clone size are those of that table, but D and trimming were determined from the DNA. The sample table shows some 180,000 clones, and around 78% are seen once. Clones ranked in the top ten supply roughly 15% of the sample.

General study outcomes and caveats: A cluster of highly shared sequence variants was judged likely to be a technical artifact of the sequencing pipeline. Some IMGT-functional V segments, including TRBV6-2 and TRBV6-3, could not be told apart with the 87-base-pair reads, so those segments were excluded. While some public TCRs were present in many individuals, most TCR sequences turned up only very rarely across donors. Roughly uniform sequencing depth across donors was assumed in presence/absence analyses, although this assumption may not hold. At a false discovery rate of 0.05, a later analysis linked under 20,000 TCR beta sequences to specific HLA alleles. In a later analysis, HLA-associated TCR beta chains were found to be more clonally expanded and to have lower generation probabilities than equally common non-associated chains. According to a later genetic analysis, donors in an Asian-associated ancestry cluster had fewer N-insertions in productive TCRs than the approximately 670-donor mean. Three of the identified cytomegalovirus-associated TCR beta chains were confirmed in vitro to be specific for cytomegalovirus antigens. Seventeen rarely observed V segments, including chromosome 9 orphons, were excluded from the earlier analysis of a few hundred of the donors because counts were too low. A later genetic analysis associated a missense DCLRE1C variant with V-gene and J-gene trimming of TCR beta chains, and an independent cohort replicated the association. The classifier was reported to diagnose cytomegalovirus status with high specificity and sensitivity in both the original cohort and the validation cohort. An earlier analysis of 587 of the donors showed that most TCR beta V segments appeared in productive rearrangements either about 90% or about 30% of the time, which broadly matched IMGT annotations. A later analysis reported that several top co-occurrence clusters appeared linked to parvovirus B19, influenza, CMV and Epstein-Barr virus. A further reported finding was that TCR beta sequences accurately predicted the HLA-A and HLA-B alleles for most subjects in the first cohort. Correlated functional status among segregating V segments might be attributable to linkage disequilibrium, but an unknown experimental factor could not be ruled out. Only TCR beta chains were sequenced in this cohort, and the absence of alpha or paired-chain data limited detectable features. A later analysis found that TCR association rates varied across HLA loci, with DRB1 alleles showing the most associated TCRs and HLA-C alleles the fewest. According to a later analysis, most CMV-associated TCR beta chains appeared to be HLA-restricted, and the HLA associations seemed to be driven largely by CMV exposure. The study listed 150 to 200 TCR beta chains as associated with cytomegalovirus. Immune exposure information for the cohort was limited to CMV serostatus. The authors suggested that the approach could potentially be extended to other disease states and immunological phenotypes. When HLA alleles, especially DR and DQ, strongly co-occurred, TCR associations were difficult to assign to individual alleles. Because HLA typing was missing for some donors at each locus, association tests included only the typed subset.

The cohort was made up of roughly 670 healthy bone marrow donors. At the time of sampling, every cohort member was nominally healthy, though immune exposures that went unrecorded were likely present. The donor was CMV seropositive and belonged to the group of 250 to 300 seropositive cohort members. Every donor gave a peripheral blood sample, and the peripheral blood mononuclear cells from that sample were used for TCR beta sequencing. The Qiagen DNeasy Blood Extraction Kit was used to extract genomic DNA from the blood cell samples. Via the germline V gene, CDR1 is MDHEN and CDR2 SYDVKM. The trim is 5 bases for V and 0 bases for J, with a gap of 7 bases between the germline ends. The CDR3 starts with the cysteine, ends with the phenylalanine, and has 13 residues. The entry retains the CDR3 DNA only, 39 bases that are in frame from base 1.

This receptor was taken from a woman between 25 and 40 years old in good health and CMV-seropositive. The chain uses TRBV28 and TRBJ1-1; the D gene cannot be resolved reliably. Sequenced input: PBMCs. The CDR3: CASSPPLNTEAFF. Read as DNA, the sequence is TGTGCCAGCAGTCCCCCATTGAACACTGAAGCTTTCTTT.